Sequencing of this T cell receptor (beta chain) was carried out in a study of T-cell reconstitution after alpha-beta-depleted transplantation in children. It was with unique molecular identifiers that the TCRbeta library was prepared. TCRdb passed the PCR reads through MiXCR, listing each CDR3 protein once. This sample has 450,000 to 600,000 distinct CDR3 sequences, with approximately 20% found just once. The CDR3 is made up of 13 amino acids. Germline CDR1 KGHDR, CDR2 SFDVKD. The ends were cut back, 4 bases at V and 7 bases at J, with 12 bases in the middle. This sequence originates from a human donor who donated a stem cell graft to a child with acute lymphoblastic leukemia. The V gene is TRBV24-1, the J gene TRBJ1-2, with TRBD1 as a possible D gene (6 bases). Source: PBMCs from the stem cell graft donor, taken from the stem cell graft. In DNA, the CDR3 is TGTGCCACCAGTGACTACAGGGTTCCTGGCTACACCTTC. Protein product: CATSDYRVPGYTF.